This TCR beta chain originates from a study of PD-1 blockade in mismatch repair-deficient tumors. General study points: Tumor-resident clones, often undetectable pretreatment in blood, expanded then contracted after pembrolizumab.

Note on this clone: The target antigen is unknown.

Data came from immunoSEQ multiplex PCR; TCRdb stores just in-frame clones and leaves some out. The repertoire holds roughly 84,000 clones, with roughly 80% as singletons. CDR3 length equals 13 residues. CDR1 and CDR2 from the germline V gene are SQVTM and ANQGSEA. V shed 4 bases and J shed 2 bases, with 11 bases lying between them. The sequence was collected from an adult with mismatch repair-deficient cancer. This chain joins TRBV29-1 and TRBJ1-1; D uncertain. This specimen was peripheral blood, taken 12 weeks after starting pembrolizumab. CDR3 sequence reads: CSVGSGVNTEAFF. In nucleotides, the CDR3 is TGCAGCGTTGGGTCCGGGGTAAACACTGAAGCTTTCTTT.